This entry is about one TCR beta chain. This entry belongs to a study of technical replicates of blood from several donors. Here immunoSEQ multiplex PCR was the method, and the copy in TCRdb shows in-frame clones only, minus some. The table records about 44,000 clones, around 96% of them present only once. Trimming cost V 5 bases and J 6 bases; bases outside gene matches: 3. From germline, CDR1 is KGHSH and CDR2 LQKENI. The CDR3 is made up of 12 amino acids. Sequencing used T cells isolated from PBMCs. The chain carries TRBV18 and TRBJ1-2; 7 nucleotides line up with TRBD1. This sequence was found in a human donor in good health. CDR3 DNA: TGTGCCAGCTCATTACAGGGGCATGGCTACACCTTC. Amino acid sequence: CASSLQGHGYTF.